A single sample is the source of the 4 T cell receptor beta chains below, sequenced in a study of sequential checkpoint blockade in melanoma. Treatment: randomized to nivolumab then ipilimumab (arm A) or the reverse (arm B). TCRdb's copy holds only in-frame clones and misses some; the assay was immunoSEQ multiplex PCR. This sample has about 18,000 clones, with 70% to 75% found just once. The sample was CD8+ T cells sorted from blood (inferred from file names), taken from a patient given nivolumab and ipilimumab in sequence. These receptors all come from a human donor with melanoma.

The chain is built from TRBV5-1 and TRBJ2-3; TRBD2 matches 8 bases. CDR1 and CDR2 (germline): SGHRS, YFSETQ. After removal of 0 bases from V and 3 bases from J, the junction contained 6 bases not matched to a gene. This CDR3 region has 16 residues. The DNA of the CDR3 is TGCGCCAGCAGCTTGGAAGCGGGAGTACCGACAGATACGCAGTATTTT. The encoded protein is CASSLEAGVPTDTQYF.

This clone is a singleton in its sample. Additional DNA sequences in this sample encode the identical CDR3. This chain uses TRBV9 with TRBJ2-7; TRBD1 agrees at 9 bases. The germline gives CDR1 SGDLS, CDR2 YYNGEE. The junction had 4 bases not matched to a gene; V was cut back by 2 bases and J by 7 bases. The CDR3 length is 13 residues. CDR3 sequence (DNA): TGTGCCAGCAGCGTGGGACAGGGTGGTGAGCAGTACTTC. Translation gives CASSVGQGGEQYF.

The CDR3 DNA reads as TGTGCCAGTAGTATTAACCTAGCTGTCGAGCAGTACTTC. Residues: CASSINLAVEQYF. This rearrangement joins TRBV19 to TRBJ2-5; D may be TRBD2 (5 bases). The DNA end lines up better with TRBJ2-7; the J call may be wrong. CDR3 size: 13 residues. In germline, CDR1 is LNHDA, CDR2 SQIVND (reference sequence).

J is TRBJ2-2 and V is TRBV5-1; TRBD1 matches at 8 bases. The CDR3 spans 15 residues. V was clipped by 7 bases and J by 0 bases; unmatched bases: 5. Per the germline V gene, CDR1 is SGHRS and CDR2 is YFSETQ. The CDR3 coding sequence is TGCGCCAGCGGCCCGGGACAGGCGAACACCGGGGAGCTGTTTTTT. Its protein product is CASGPGQANTGELFF.